This is a list of T cell receptor beta chains from one sample in a study of cytomegalovirus exposure and HLA in healthy donors. Repertoires were generated with immunoSEQ multiplex PCR, while TCRdb's copy carries only in-frame clones and drops some. The sample holds some 92,000 clones, about four fifths seen once. Sample: PBMCs. Receptor source: a man younger than 30 in good health and CMV-seropositive. Both conserved end residues are part of each CDR3. The D gene is left open where the match is weak. The size entry is marked missing in some rows and otherwise reads once, few, many or a size class.

v_gene,d_gene,j_gene,abundance,CDR3nt,CDR3aa
TRBV19,.,TRBJ2-7,.,TGTGCCAGTAGTATAGATTGGCTCTCCTACGAGCAGTACTTC,CASSIDWLSYEQYF
TRBV19,.,TRBJ2-5,once,TGTGCCAGTAGTAATTTTAAAGGCGGGACCCAGTACTTC,CASSNFKGGTQYF
TRBV27,.,TRBJ1-5,.,TGTGCCAGCAGAGGCGGTTTCAGCAATCAGCCCCAGCATTTT,CASRGGFSNQPQHF
TRBV14,.,TRBJ2-7,.,TGTGCCAGCAGCCAAGAGGTAGGGGATTGGGGCGAGCAGTACTTC,CASSQEVGDWGEQYF
TRBV5-1,TRBD2,TRBJ2-3,.,TGCGCCAGCAGCCCCGGACTAGCGGGGGCTGTAGATACGCAGTATTTT,CASSPGLAGAVDTQYF
TRBV6-1,.,TRBJ2-4,.,TGTGCCAGCAGTGAAGGAGGGAATCTCAAAAACATTCAGTACTTC,CASSEGGNLKNIQYF
TRBV6-1,TRBD2,TRBJ2-2,few,TGTGCCAGCAGTGAAAGGGCGGGGGCGAACACCGGGGAGCTGTTTTTT,CASSERAGANTGELFF
TRBV29-1,.,TRBJ2-2,once,TGCAGCGCCGTCAGGGGTACTGAAACCGGGGAGCTGTTTTTT,CSAVRGTETGELFF
TRBV11-3,TRBD1,TRBJ2-2,few,TGTGCCAGCAGCCAACAGGGGTTGACCGGGGAGCTGTTTTTT,CASSQQGLTGELFF
TRBV6-1,TRBD1,TRBJ1-2,.,TGTGCCAGCAGTGAGACAGGGGTGGGTGGCTACACCTTC,CASSETGVGGYTF
TRBV11-3,.,TRBJ1-1,.,TGTGCCAGCAGCTTAAGTCCTCCAGGTTTGAACACTGAAGCTTTCTTT,CASSLSPPGLNTEAFF
TRBV5-4,.,TRBJ2-7,once,TGTGCCAGCAGCTTGGTCCCCGGGACCTACGAGCAGTACTTC,CASSLVPGTYEQYF
TRBV6-1,.,TRBJ1-1,.,TGTGCCAGCAGCCGATCCACAGCGAACACTGAAGCTTTCTTT,CASSRSTANTEAFF
TRBV6-5,.,TRBJ1-2,.,TGTGCCAGCAGTGTACAGGGTGACTATGGCTACACCTTC,CASSVQGDYGYTF